These 11 T cell receptor beta chains were sequenced from one sample in a study of blood T cells in healthy people across ages (dated by TCRdb to 2015 to 2017). The library came from 5' RACE. Sequencing instrument: Illumina HiSeq 2500. A second roughly 7 to 12 cycle PCR used a sample-barcoded 5' primer and a J-beta primer mix. TCRdb itself trimmed the public reads at Q25 with fastp, ran MiXCR and retained productive beta chains. Each record represents a unique CDR3 protein, reported with the most common genes and DNA among its rows. The table for this sample lists hundreds of thousands of distinct CDR3 sequences; around 31% of them were counted only once. The top ten clonotypes cover approximately 14% of the sample. The sequenced material came from blood. The receptors come from an elderly woman in good health.

V is TRBV29-1 and J is TRBJ1-6, with D hard to call. Trimming shortened V by 4 bases and J by 9 bases, and 13 bases separated the two germline ends. There are 13 residues in the CDR3. Germline CDR1 and CDR2: SQVTM and ANQGSEA. Written as DNA, the CDR3 is TGCAGCGTTGCTCTCGCCGAGGGTTCACCCCTCCACTTT. Translation: CSVALAEGSPLHF.

This clonotype was seen a few times. The chain employs TRBV7-2 and TRBJ2-3; possibly TRBD2 for D (6 bases). The V end was cut by 1 base, the J end by 4 bases, with 15 bases between. Germline CDR1 and CDR2: SGHTA and FQGNSA. CDR3 size: 16 residues. Here the CDR3 DNA reads TGTGCCAGCAGCTTAGGGGCGGGGCCGCCCGCAGATACGCAGTATTTT. This sequence encodes CASSLGAGPPADTQYF.

Many counts were recorded for this clonotype. The CDR3 is CASSQEWTTGQNYGYTF. In DNA, the CDR3 is TGCGCCAGCAGCCAAGAATGGACGACGGGACAAAACTATGGCTACACCTTC. The chain links TRBV4-1 to TRBJ1-2; TRBD1 might be the D (6 bases). Germline-derived CDR1 and CDR2 are MGHRA and YSYEKL. Trimming shortened V by 0 bases and J by 2 bases, and 16 bases separated the two germline ends. This CDR3 comprises 17 residues.

At least ten counts were recorded for this clonotype. V and J are TRBV10-3 and TRBJ1-6; 9 positions match TRBD1. CDR3 length: 13 residues. The ends lost 7 bases at V and 7 bases at J; junction bases unmatched: 2. Germline CDR1 and CDR2: ENHRY and SYGVKD. The CDR3 reads CAIKGQGNSPLHF. The CDR3 nucleotides read TGTGCCATCAAAGGACAGGGGAATTCACCCCTCCACTTT.

V usage is TRBV5-1 and J usage is TRBJ2-1, with 8 bases fitting TRBD2. With the DNA end fitting TRBJ2-7 better, the J assignment may be wrong. The CDR3 runs to 15 residues. CDR1 SGHRS and CDR2 YFSETQ come from the germline V gene. CDR3 amino acids: CASQTDIAGSYEQYF. The CDR3 DNA follows: TGCGCCAGCCAGACGGATATAGCGGGAAGTTACGAGCAGTACTTC.

This clonotype has a count of ten or more. V and J are TRBV6-1 and TRBJ2-7, with D possibly being TRBD1 (5 bases). This CDR3 contains 14 residues. The V gene's germline CDR1 is MNHNS and CDR2 SASEGT. V was trimmed by 3 bases and J by 0 bases, leaving 9 bases between them. CDR3 in amino acids: CASSERQFSYEQYF. The CDR3 bases are TGTGCCAGCAGTGAGAGACAGTTCTCCTACGAGCAGTACTTC.

In this sample, this clonotype turned up a few times. The chain has TRBV7-8 and TRBJ1-1, with D uncertain. Germline-derived CDR1 and CDR2 are SGHVS and FQNEAQ. The length of the CDR3 is 19 residues. Trimming left V 0 bases short and J 0 bases short, with 20 bases between. The CDR3 reads CASSLATGAGYGMNTEAFF. The CDR3 coding sequence is TGTGCCAGCAGCTTAGCAACCGGTGCAGGTTACGGAATGAACACTGAAGCTTTCTTT. Looking up the rest from reference TRBV7-8 and TRBJ1-1 gives the full variable domain: GAGVSQSPRYKVAKRGQDVALRCDPISGHVSLFWYQQALGQGPEFLTYFQNEAQLDKSGLPSDRFFAERPEGSVSTLKIQRTQQEDSAVYLCASSLATGAGYGMNTEAFFGQGTRLTVV.

As for this clonotype: Germline and junction disagree at one end, which may indicate a read error. The chain joins TRBV12-3 or TRBV12-4 to TRBJ2-7; D not resolved. This CDR3 has 11 residues. CDR3 amino acids: CASSPGYEQDF. The CDR3 coding sequence is TGTGCCAGCTCCCCCGGGTACGAGCAGGACTTC.

The chain carries TRBV2 and TRBJ2-7; D unclear. TRBJ2-4 explains the end of the DNA better; the J call may be wrong. The CDR3 loop spans 13 amino acids. Germline V gene data show CDR1 as SNHLY and CDR2 as FYNNEI. CDR3 region: CASSDQTINIQYF. DNA of the CDR3: TGTGCCAGCAGTGACCAAACAATAAACATTCAGTACTTC.

The V and J genes are TRBV27 and TRBJ2-2; D may be TRBD1 (5 bases). CDR3 length: 14 residues. The germline gives CDR1 MNHEY, CDR2 SMNVEV (reference sequence). The germline V and J ends were trimmed by 7 bases and 1 base, with 10 bases remaining between them. The CDR3 nucleotides are TGTGCCAGCAACCAGGGTTGGAACACCGGGGAGCTGTTTTTT. Its translation is CASNQGWNTGELFF.

This chain connects TRBV6-5 to TRBJ1-1; perhaps TRBD1 as D (6 bases). Trimming pared 6 bases from V and 5 bases from J, leaving 13 bases between. Germline V gene data show CDR1 as MNHEY and CDR2 as SVGAGI. This CDR3 has 13 residues. CDR3 bases: TGTGCCAGCAGCCGGAACAGGGCTACTGAAGCTTTCTTT. Translation gives CASSRNRATEAFF.